The next 5 T cell receptor beta chains were all read from a single sample in a study of immune evolution from preneoplasia to lung adenocarcinoma. Sequencing used immunoSEQ multiplex PCR; TCRdb keeps in-frame clones, though not all of them. Here the sample spans about 7,500 clones, 75% to 85% being singletons. What was sequenced was FFPE invasive lung adenocarcinoma tissue. Receptors were obtained from a person in their 40s with lung adenocarcinoma.

The chain has TRBV14 and TRBJ1-6, with D maybe TRBD1 (5 bases). Trimming removed 4 bases from V and 0 bases from J, with 10 bases in between. The CDR3 consists of 16 residues. The germline CDR1 and CDR2 sequences are SGHDN and FVKESK. This CDR3 reads CASSPGDRSYNSPLHF. The DNA of the CDR3 is TGTGCCAGCAGCCCGGGGGACCGCTCCTATAATTCACCCCTCCACTTT.

This chain links TRBV18 with TRBJ1-2; a possible D gene is TRBD1 (5 bases). This CDR3 spans 13 amino acids. Germline lookup yields CDR1 KGHSH and CDR2 LQKENI. V gave up 3 bases and J gave up 3 bases, with 8 bases separating them. The CDR3 DNA follows: TGTGCCAGCTCACCCAGGGCATACTATGGCTACACCTTC. Its protein is CASSPRAYYGYTF.

This clone was detected once. V is TRBV19 and J is TRBJ1-1, with D maybe TRBD1 (6 bases). The CDR3 contains 13 residues. Germline CDR1 LNHDA, CDR2 SQIVND (reference sequence). Trimming pared 4 bases from V and 4 bases from J, leaving 10 bases between. The CDR3 nucleotides read TGTGCCAGTAGTAACAGGGTCGGCACTGAAGCTTTCTTT. Its translation: CASSNRVGTEAFF. Looking up the rest from reference TRBV19 and TRBJ1-1 gives the full variable domain: DGGITQSPKYLFRKEGQNVTLSCEQNLNHDAMYWYRQDPGQGLRLIYYSQIVNDFQKGDIAEGYSVSREKKESFPLTVTSAQKNPTAFYLCASSNRVGTEAFFGQGTRLTVV.

This chain connects TRBV2 to TRBJ1-1; D gene unclear. The CDR3 is 12 amino acids. Germline CDR1 reads SNHLY; CDR2 reads FYNNEI. The V and J ends lost 6 bases and 4 bases respectively, with 9 bases between them. CDR3 protein: CASSTQGTEAFF. As DNA, the CDR3 is TGTGCCAGCAGCACACAAGGCACTGAAGCTTTCTTT.

The chain uses TRBV4-3 and TRBJ2-1, with TRBD1 as a possible D gene (8 bases). Germline V lookup: CDR1 LGHNA, CDR2 YSLEER. This CDR3 region has 15 residues. V was shortened by 3 bases and J by 9 bases, with 18 bases between the two germline ends. The CDR3 sequence: CASSQADRGGAEQFF. The DNA of the CDR3 is TGCGCCAGCAGCCAGGCTGACAGGGGAGGGGCTGAGCAGTTCTTC.